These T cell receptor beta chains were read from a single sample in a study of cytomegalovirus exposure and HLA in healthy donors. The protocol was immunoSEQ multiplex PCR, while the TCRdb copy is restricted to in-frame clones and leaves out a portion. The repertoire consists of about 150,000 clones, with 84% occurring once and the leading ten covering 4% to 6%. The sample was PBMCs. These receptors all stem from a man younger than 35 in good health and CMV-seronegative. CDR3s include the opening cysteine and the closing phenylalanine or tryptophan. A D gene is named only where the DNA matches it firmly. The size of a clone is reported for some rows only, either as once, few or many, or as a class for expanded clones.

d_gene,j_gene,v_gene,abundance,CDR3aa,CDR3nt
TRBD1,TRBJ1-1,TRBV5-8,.,CASSPDRVKGAEAFF,TGTGCCAGCAGTCCCGACAGGGTGAAAGGCGCTGAAGCTTTCTTT
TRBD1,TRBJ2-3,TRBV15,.,CATSRAGAHRGGAQYF,TGTGCCACCAGCAGGGCTGGGGCCCACAGGGGTGGTGCGCAGTATTTT
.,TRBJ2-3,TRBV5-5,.,CASSLIQRHTDTQYF,TGTGCCAGCAGCTTGATCCAGCGGCACACAGATACGCAGTATTTT
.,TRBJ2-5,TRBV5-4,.,CASSFVAGVPQETQYF,TGTGCCAGCAGCTTCGTGGCAGGGGTCCCACAAGAGACCCAGTACTTC
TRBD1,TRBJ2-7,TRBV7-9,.,CASSSAGTGRDEQYF,TGTGCCAGCAGCTCAGCCGGGACAGGGAGGGACGAGCAGTACTTC
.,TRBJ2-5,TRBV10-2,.,CASAEKETQYF,TGCGCCAGCGCGGAAAAAGAGACCCAGTACTTC
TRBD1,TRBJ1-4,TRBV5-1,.,CASSLVSLDRRGEKLFF,TGCGCCAGCAGCTTGGTTTCATTGGACAGGAGGGGTGAAAAACTGTTTTTT
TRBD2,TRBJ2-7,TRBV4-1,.,CASSQDWSGGGEQYF,TGCGCCAGCAGCCAAGATTGGAGCGGGGGAGGCGAGCAGTACTTC
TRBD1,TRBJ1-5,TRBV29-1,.,CSVTGGSGLETQHF,TGCAGCGTGACAGGGGGCTCCGGCCTAGAGACCCAGCATTTT
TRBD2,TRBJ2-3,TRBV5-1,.,CASRPGTSDTDTQYF,TGCGCCAGCAGACCCGGGACTAGCGACACAGATACGCAGTATTTT
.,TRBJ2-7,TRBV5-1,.,CASSLAGTTYEQYF,TGCGCCAGCAGCTTGGCTGGGACAACCTACGAGCAGTACTTC
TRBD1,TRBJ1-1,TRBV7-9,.,CASSLAAGTGGTEAFF,TGTGCCAGCAGCTTAGCCGCGGGGACAGGGGGGACTGAAGCTTTCTTT
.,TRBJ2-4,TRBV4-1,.,CASSQTVLRAKNIQYF,TGCGCCAGCAGCCAAACAGTTCTTAGAGCCAAAAACATTCAGTACTTC
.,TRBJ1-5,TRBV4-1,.,CASSAGRPTENQPQHF,TGCGCCAGCAGCGCGGGACGCCCGACCGAGAATCAGCCCCAGCATTTT
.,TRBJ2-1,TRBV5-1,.,CASSLYTPGNEQFF,TGCGCCAGCAGCTTATATACCCCAGGCAATGAGCAGTTCTTC
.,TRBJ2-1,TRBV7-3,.,CASSPSGQYNEQFF,TGTGCCAGCAGCCCTAGCGGACAGTACAATGAGCAGTTCTTC
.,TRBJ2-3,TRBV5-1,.,CASSQGSSTDTQYF,TGCGCCAGCTCACAGGGCTCTAGCACAGATACGCAGTATTTT
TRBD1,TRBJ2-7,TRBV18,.,CASSPTGRDYEQYF,TGTGCCAGCTCACCGACAGGGCGCGACTACGAGCAGTACTTC
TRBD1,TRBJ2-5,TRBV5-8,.,CASSLPRTGQETQYF,TGTGCCAGCAGCTTGCCACGGACAGGGCAAGAGACCCAGTACTTC
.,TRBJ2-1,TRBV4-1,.,CASSQGGGTDYNEQFF,TGCGCCAGCAGCCAAGGAGGGGGGACAGACTACAATGAGCAGTTCTTC
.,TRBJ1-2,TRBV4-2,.,CASSQEVSGGYTF,TGTGCCAGCAGCCAAGAGGTTTCGGGTGGCTACACCTTC
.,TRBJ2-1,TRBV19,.,CASSTELSSGQFF,TGTGCCAGTAGTACAGAACTGTCCTCGGGGCAGTTCTTC
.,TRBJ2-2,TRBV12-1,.,CAGLAGAPGTGELFF,TGTGCCGGACTAGCGGGGGCCCCGGGCACCGGGGAGCTGTTTTTT
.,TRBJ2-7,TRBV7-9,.,CSSSLVTGQTYEQYF,TGTTCCAGCAGCTTAGTGACAGGACAGACCTACGAGCAGTACTTC
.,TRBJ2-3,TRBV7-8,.,CASSSNRARSTDTQYF,TGTGCCAGCAGCTCCAACAGGGCCCGGAGCACAGATACGCAGTATTTT
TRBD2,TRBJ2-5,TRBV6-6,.,CVSSPRLAGGETQYF,TGTGTCAGCAGCCCTAGACTAGCGGGGGGAGAGACCCAGTACTTC
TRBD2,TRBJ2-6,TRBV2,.,CASRGPGTSRSGANVLTF,TGTGCCAGCAGGGGACCGGGGACTAGCAGGTCTGGGGCCAACGTCCTGACTTTC
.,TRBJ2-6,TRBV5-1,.,CASSLFRGGLTSGANVLTF,TGCGCCAGCAGCTTGTTTAGGGGGGGGCTGACCTCTGGGGCCAACGTCCTGACTTTC
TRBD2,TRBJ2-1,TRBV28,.,CASSLTSLSSYNEQFF,TGTGCCAGCAGTTTGACTAGCCTTAGCTCCTACAATGAGCAGTTCTTC
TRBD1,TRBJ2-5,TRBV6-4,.,CASKPTGGSVETQYF,TGTGCCAGCAAACCGACAGGGGGCTCCGTGGAGACCCAGTACTTC
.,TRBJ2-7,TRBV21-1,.,CASSNMAEAYEQYF,TGTGCCAGCAGTAACATGGCGGAAGCCTACGAGCAGTACTTC
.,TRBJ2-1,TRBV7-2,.,CASSVTDYNEQFF,TGTGCCAGCAGCGTGACAGACTACAATGAGCAGTTCTTC
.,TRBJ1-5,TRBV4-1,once,CASSQFDGARAQHF,TGCGCCAGCAGCCAGTTCGACGGAGCACGGGCCCAGCATTTT
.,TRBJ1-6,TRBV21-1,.,CASSKGGGHNSPLHF,TGTGCCAGCAGCAAAGGAGGCGGTCATAATTCACCCCTCCACTTT
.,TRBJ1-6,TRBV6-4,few,CASSDSSDSNSPLHF,TGTGCCAGCAGTGACTCGAGTGACAGCAATTCACCCCTCCACTTT
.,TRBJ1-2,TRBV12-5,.,CASAPPGTFYGYTF,TGTGCTAGTGCCCCCCCCGGGACATTTTATGGCTACACCTTC
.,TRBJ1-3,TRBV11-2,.,CASSSLGNSGNTIYF,TGTGCCAGCAGCTCCCTAGGCAACTCTGGAAACACCATATATTTT
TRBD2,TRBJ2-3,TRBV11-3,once,CASSLASREGTDTQYF,TGTGCCAGCAGCTTAGCTTCGCGGGAGGGCACAGATACGCAGTATTTT
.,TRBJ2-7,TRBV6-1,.,CATSHRHRTYEQYF,TGTGCCACCAGCCACCGACATCGGACCTACGAGCAGTACTTC
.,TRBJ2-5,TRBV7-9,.,CSSSPPLETQYF,TGTTCCAGCAGCCCCCCCCTGGAGACCCAGTACTTC
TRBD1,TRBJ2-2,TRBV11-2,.,CASSWDSTGELFF,TGTGCCAGCAGCTGGGACAGCACCGGGGAGCTGTTTTTT
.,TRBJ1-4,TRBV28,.,CASNLDRPNEKLFF,TGTGCCAGCAACTTAGACAGGCCCAATGAAAAACTGTTTTTT
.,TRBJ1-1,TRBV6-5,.,CASSYSTQGLGEAFF,TGTGCCAGCAGTTACTCGACTCAGGGTTTGGGTGAAGCTTTCTTT
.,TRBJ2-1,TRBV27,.,CASSLVGEQFF,TGTGCCAGCAGTTTGGTCGGTGAGCAGTTCTTC
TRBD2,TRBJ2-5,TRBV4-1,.,CASSQPVAGEFQTQYF,TGCGCCAGCAGCCAGCCAGTAGCGGGAGAATTCCAGACCCAGTACTTC